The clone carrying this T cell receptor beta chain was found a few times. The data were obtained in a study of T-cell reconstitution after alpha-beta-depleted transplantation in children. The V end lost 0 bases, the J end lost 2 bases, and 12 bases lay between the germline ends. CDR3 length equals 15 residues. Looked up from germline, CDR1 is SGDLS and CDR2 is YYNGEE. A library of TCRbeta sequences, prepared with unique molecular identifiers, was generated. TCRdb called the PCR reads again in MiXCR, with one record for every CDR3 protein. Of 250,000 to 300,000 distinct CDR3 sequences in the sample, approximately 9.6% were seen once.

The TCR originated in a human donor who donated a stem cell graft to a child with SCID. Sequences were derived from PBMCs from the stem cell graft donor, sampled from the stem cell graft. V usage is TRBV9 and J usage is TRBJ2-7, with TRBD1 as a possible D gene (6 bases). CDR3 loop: CASSVAGQIPYEQYF. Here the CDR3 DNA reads TGTGCCAGCAGCGTAGCCGGACAGATACCCTACGAGCAGTACTTC.